Below, 23 T cell receptor beta chains from the same sample are listed, as sequenced in a study of blood T cell repertoires in COVID-19. TCRdb's copy holds only in-frame clones and misses some; the assay was immunoSEQ multiplex PCR. The sample gives 300,000 to 350,000 clones, around 87% of which show up once; roughly 6% is in the top ten. Sequencing used peripheral blood. These receptors all come from a woman aged 50 to 60 with COVID-19, enrolled during active disease.

This rearrangement joins TRBV5-1 to TRBJ2-7; perhaps TRBD2 as D (6 bases). The CDR3 length is 14 residues. CDR1 SGHRS and CDR2 YFSETQ come from the germline V gene. Trimming left V 1 base short and J 2 bases short, with 10 bases between. CDR3 region: CASSLSSGTYEQYF. The CDR3 DNA reads as TGCGCCAGCAGCTTGAGTAGCGGAACCTACGAGCAGTACTTC.

The chain is built from TRBV4-1 and TRBJ2-1; 9 nucleotides agree with TRBD2. CDR3 length equals 18 residues. The V gene end was trimmed by 3 bases and the J gene end by 9 bases; junction bases not matched to a gene: 18. Germline-derived CDR1 and CDR2 are MGHRA and YSYEKL. CDR3 DNA: TGCGCCAGCAGCCATTTTCAGGCCTTTGCGGGAGGGAAGAGTGAGCAGTTCTTC. Protein sequence: CASSHFQAFAGGKSEQFF.

On this clone: Other DNA sequences within the sample encode an identical CDR3. This chain connects TRBV19 to TRBJ1-1; D is unresolved. V was clipped by 3 bases and J by 0 bases, with 5 bases between them. Germline V gene sequence: CDR1 LNHDA, CDR2 SQIVND (reference sequence). CDR3 length equals 13 residues. The CDR3 region is CASSISMNTEAFF. CDR3 DNA: TGTGCCAGTAGTATTTCAATGAACACTGAAGCTTTCTTT.

The rearrangement links TRBV7-9 to TRBJ1-5; 9 positions agree with TRBD1. CDR1 is SEHNR and CDR2 is FQNEAQ in the germline V gene (reference sequence). The CDR3 spans 14 residues. V lost 4 bases to trimming and J lost 7 bases; unmatched junction nucleotides: 5. The CDR3 DNA sequence: TGTGCCAGCAGCTCCGGGACAGGGTCCCAGCCCCAGCATTTT. Protein: CASSSGTGSQPQHF. Using reference TRBV7-9 and TRBJ1-5 for the parts outside the CDR3, the full variable domain is DTGVSQNPRHKITKRGQNVTFRCDPISEHNRLYWYRQTLGQGPEFLTYFQNEAQLEKSRLLSDRFSAERPKGSFSTLEIQRTEQGDSAMYLCASSSGTGSQPQHFGDGTRLSIL.

This clone came up once. The gene calls are TRBV4-3 and TRBJ1-6, with D uncertain. The ends were cut back, 1 base at V and 5 bases at J, with 15 bases in the middle. The CDR3 is 17 amino acids. Germline-derived CDR1 and CDR2 are LGHNA and YSLEER. In nucleotides, the CDR3 is TGCGCCAGCAGCCAAGGTTACGGTGATGATGATAATTCACCCCTCCACTTT. This gives the protein CASSQGYGDDDNSPLHF.

This chain links TRBV11-2 with TRBJ2-7; TRBD2 agrees at 8 bases. The J segment lost 1 base and the V segment lost 6 bases, leaving 2 bases of the junction unmatched. Germline-derived CDR1 and CDR2 are SGHAT and FQNNGV. The CDR3 runs to 13 residues. This chain's CDR3 is CASRERGSYEQYF. The CDR3 DNA reads as TGTGCCAGCAGGGAGCGGGGGTCCTACGAGCAGTACTTC.

V usage is TRBV19 and J usage is TRBJ1-2; D unclear. The CDR3 consists of 15 residues. Trimming took off 5 bases at V and 2 bases at J, with 15 bases between the two ends. Germline loops: CDR1 LNHDA, CDR2 SQIVND (reference sequence). The CDR3, as DNA: TGTGCCAGTAGTGCCATCTCCCCGGGGAACTATGGCTACACCTTC. The encoded protein is CASSAISPGNYGYTF.

The CDR3 nucleotides are TGTGCCAGCAGACAGGGGGCGCTTAGTCAGCCCCAGCATTTT. This gives the protein CASRQGALSQPQHF. The chain carries TRBV21-1 and TRBJ1-5; no check of the table's D call, TRBD1, against the DNA was made. TRBV21-1 is a recognized pseudogene. The CDR3 consists of 14 residues.

The CDR3 here is CASSLASEETQYF. The CDR3, as DNA: TGTGCCAGCAGCCTGGCTAGCGAAGAGACCCAGTACTTC. The chain joins TRBV4-2 to TRBJ2-5; D may be TRBD2 (6 bases). This CDR3 is 13 amino acids long. V dropped 4 bases and J dropped 3 bases, with 9 bases sitting between them. From germline, CDR1 is LGHNA and CDR2 YNFKEQ.

The chain recombines TRBV30 with TRBJ2-7; D remains ambiguous. V lost 4 bases and J lost 0, with 7 bases in between. Germline V CDR1 and CDR2: GTSNPN, SVGIG (reference sequence). The CDR3 has 12 amino acids. CDR3 DNA: TGTGCCTGGAAAATGAGCTCCTACGAGCAGTACTTC. It translates to CAWKMSSYEQYF.

This sequence joins TRBV5-5 and TRBJ2-3; possible D gene TRBD2, 5 bases. V dropped 4 bases and J dropped 5 bases, with 23 bases sitting between them. Germline CDR1 and CDR2: SGHKS and YYEKEE (reference sequence). The CDR3 is 17 amino acids. The CDR3 is CASSRTTLEAKGDTQYF. The CDR3 coding sequence is TGTGCCAGCAGCCGGACGACATTGGAGGCTAAGGGAGATACGCAGTATTTT.

The chain combines TRBV7-9 with TRBJ2-6; no firm D call. Germline V gene lookup returns CDR1 SEHNR and CDR2 FQNEAQ (reference sequence). V was trimmed by 2 bases and J by 0 bases, leaving 17 bases between them. CDR3 length equals 19 residues. The chain's CDR3 is CASSLYRQTTVSGANVLTF. CDR3 coding DNA: TGTGCCAGCAGCTTATATCGTCAGACAACTGTCTCTGGGGCCAACGTCCTGACTTTC.

The chain uses TRBV19 and TRBJ2-1; D is undetermined. V was pared by 6 bases and J by 4 bases, with 7 bases between. From germline, CDR1 is LNHDA and CDR2 SQIVND (reference sequence). This CDR3 spans 12 amino acids. CDR3 protein: CASSGAYNEQFF. The CDR3 DNA follows: TGTGCCAGTAGCGGAGCATACAATGAGCAGTTCTTC. The full variable domain, its missing parts supplied by reference TRBV19 and TRBJ2-1, is DGGITQSPKYLFRKEGQNVTLSCEQNLNHDAMYWYRQDPGQGLRLIYYSQIVNDFQKGDIAEGYSVSREKKESFPLTVTSAQKNPTAFYLCASSGAYNEQFFGPGTRLTVL.

This chain uses TRBV24-1 with TRBJ2-1, with a possible D match to TRBD2 (5 bases). V lost 4 bases, J lost 0 bases, and 12 bases lay in between. The CDR3 spans 16 residues. Per the germline V gene, CDR1 is KGHDR and CDR2 is SFDVKD. CDR3: CATSDPGFSSYNEQFF. Here the CDR3 DNA reads TGTGCCACCAGTGACCCGGGGTTTTCCTCCTACAATGAGCAGTTCTTC.

V is TRBV29-1 and J is TRBJ2-3, with 11 positions matching TRBD2. Germline V CDR1 and CDR2: SQVTM, ANQGSEA. The CDR3 is 15 amino acids. J was trimmed by 0 bases and V by 7 bases; bases with no gene match: 6. Here the CDR3 reads CSADSGRASTDTQYF. In DNA form, the CDR3 reads TGCAGCGCTGATAGCGGGAGGGCCAGCACAGATACGCAGTATTTT.

The CDR3 region is CASSDSNRGREYGYTF. CDR3 coding DNA: TGTGCCAGCAGTGACTCGAACAGGGGGCGCGAGTATGGCTACACCTTC. The V call is TRBV6-4, the J call TRBJ1-2; 9 bases map to TRBD1. J gave up 5 bases and V 0 bases, and 7 bases lay outside the gene matches. This CDR3 region has 16 residues. Germline CDR1 MRHNA, CDR2 SNTAGT.

This clone was detected once. The chain uses TRBV28 and TRBJ2-7, with D maybe TRBD1 (6 bases). Trimming shortened V by 4 bases and J by 4 bases, and 17 bases separated the two germline ends. The CDR3 sequence is 15 residues long. Per germline, CDR1 MDHEN and CDR2 SYDVKM. CDR3 in DNA: TGTGCCAGCAGTTCCGCCGCCGGACAGCGGTACGAGCAGTACTTC. As protein: CASSSAAGQRYEQYF.

Here the CDR3 DNA reads TGCGCCAGCAGCCAAGATCCTAACTCGGAGACCCAGTACTTC. It yields the protein CASSQDPNSETQYF. V and J are TRBV4-3 and TRBJ2-5; D is undetermined. Germline CDR1 and CDR2: LGHNA and YSLEER. This CDR3 has 14 residues. V was cut by 0 bases and J by 5 bases, with 10 bases left in between.

CDR3 loop: CASSYLMAGGSSEQYF. The CDR3 DNA reads as TGTGCCAGCAGTTATTTGATGGCAGGGGGCTCGAGCGAGCAGTACTTC. The genes are TRBV6-5 and TRBJ2-7, with TRBD1 matching 8 bases. This CDR3 has 16 residues. V lost 3 bases and J lost 6; bases outside the gene matches: 13. CDR1 is MNHEY and CDR2 is SVGAGI in the germline V gene.

The V and J genes are TRBV7-2 and TRBJ2-7, with a possible D match to TRBD2 (6 bases). The ends were cut back, 5 bases at V and 9 bases at J, with 17 bases in the middle. Germline CDR1 is SGHTA and CDR2 is FQGNSA. This CDR3 is 13 amino acids long. The CDR3 region is CASSAGPGTSQYF. CDR3 bases: TGTGCCAGCAGCGCAGGACCAGGGACTTCGCAGTACTTC.

The chain couples TRBV18 to TRBJ2-1; D gene ambiguous. CDR1 and CDR2 (germline): KGHSH, LQKENI. There are 15 residues in the CDR3. Trimming removed 6 bases from V and 0 bases from J, with 12 bases in between. The CDR3 region has the DNA TGTGCCAGCTCCCCCCTCTACAGCTCCTACAATGAGCAGTTCTTC. It yields the protein CASSPLYSSYNEQFF.

This clone showed up just a few times. The chain uses TRBV11-3 and TRBJ2-1, with 10 bases that match TRBD2. Germline CDR1 reads SGHNT; CDR2 reads YENEEA. The CDR3 has 17 amino acids. V lost 5 bases, J lost 10 bases, and 17 bases stayed unmatched. The CDR3 sequence: CASSPDASGRISGEQFF. The CDR3 nucleotides read TGTGCCAGCAGCCCAGACGCTAGCGGGAGAATATCTGGCGAGCAGTTCTTC.

This clone was picked up a small number of times. The chain combines TRBV18 with TRBJ1-1, with a weak D call TRBD1 (5 bases). CDR3 length equals 13 residues. Trimming stripped 6 bases from V and 3 bases from J, with 11 bases between. The germline gives CDR1 KGHSH, CDR2 LQKENI. In DNA, the CDR3 is TGTGCCAGCTCTCAGGACATTTACACTGAAGCTTTCTTT. It codes for CASSQDIYTEAFF.